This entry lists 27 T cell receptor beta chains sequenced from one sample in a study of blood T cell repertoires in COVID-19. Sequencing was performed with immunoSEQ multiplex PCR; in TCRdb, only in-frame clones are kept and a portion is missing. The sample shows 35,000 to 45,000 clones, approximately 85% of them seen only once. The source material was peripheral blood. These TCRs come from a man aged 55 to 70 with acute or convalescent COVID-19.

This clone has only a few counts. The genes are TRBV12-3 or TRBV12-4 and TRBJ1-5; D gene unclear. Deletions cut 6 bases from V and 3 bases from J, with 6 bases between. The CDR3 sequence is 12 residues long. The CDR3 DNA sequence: TGTGCCAGCAGGCGGGCCAATCAGCCCCAGCATTTT. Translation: CASRRANQPQHF.

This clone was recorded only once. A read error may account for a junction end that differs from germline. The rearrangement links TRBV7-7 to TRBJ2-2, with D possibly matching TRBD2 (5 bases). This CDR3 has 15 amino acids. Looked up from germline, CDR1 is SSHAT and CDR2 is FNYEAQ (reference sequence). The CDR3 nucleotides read TGTGCTAGCAGCGAAACCCCCACTAGGTCCGGGGAGCTGTTTTTT. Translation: CASSETPTRSGELFF.

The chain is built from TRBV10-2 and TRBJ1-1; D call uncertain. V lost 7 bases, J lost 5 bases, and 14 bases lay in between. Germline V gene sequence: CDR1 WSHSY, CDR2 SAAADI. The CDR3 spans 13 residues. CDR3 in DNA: TGCGCCAGCATGCGGACTGTCAGGACTGAAGCTTTCTTT. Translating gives CASMRTVRTEAFF.

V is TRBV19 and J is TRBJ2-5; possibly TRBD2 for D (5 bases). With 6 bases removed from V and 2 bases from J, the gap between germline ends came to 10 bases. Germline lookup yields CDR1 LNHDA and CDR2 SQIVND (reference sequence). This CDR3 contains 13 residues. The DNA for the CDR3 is TGTGCCAGTAGGACTATAGGGCAAGAGACCCAGTACTTC. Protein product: CASRTIGQETQYF.

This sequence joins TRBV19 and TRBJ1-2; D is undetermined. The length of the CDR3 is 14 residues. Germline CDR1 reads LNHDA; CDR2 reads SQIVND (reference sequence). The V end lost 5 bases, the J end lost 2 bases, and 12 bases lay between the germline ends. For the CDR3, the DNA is TGTGCCAGTAGTTATGGCAGGTCAAACTATGGCTACACCTTC. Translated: CASSYGRSNYGYTF.

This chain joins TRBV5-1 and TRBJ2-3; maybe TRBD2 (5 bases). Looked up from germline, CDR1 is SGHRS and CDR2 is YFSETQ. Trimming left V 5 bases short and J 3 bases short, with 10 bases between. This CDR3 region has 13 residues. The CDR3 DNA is TGCGCCAGCAGGGTAGGCGGGACAGATACGCAGTATTTT. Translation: CASRVGGTDTQYF.

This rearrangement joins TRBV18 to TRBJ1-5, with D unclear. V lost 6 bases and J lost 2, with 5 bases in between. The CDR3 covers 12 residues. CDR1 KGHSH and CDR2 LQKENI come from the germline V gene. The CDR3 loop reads CASSPGNQPQHF. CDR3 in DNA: TGTGCCAGCTCCCCCGGCAATCAGCCCCAGCATTTT.

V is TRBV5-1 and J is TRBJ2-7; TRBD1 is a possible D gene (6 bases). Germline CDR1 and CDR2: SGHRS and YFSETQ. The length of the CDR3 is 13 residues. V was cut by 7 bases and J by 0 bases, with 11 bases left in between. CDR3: CASRPDSSYEQYF. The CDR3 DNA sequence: TGCGCCAGCCGCCCGGACAGCTCCTACGAGCAGTACTTC.

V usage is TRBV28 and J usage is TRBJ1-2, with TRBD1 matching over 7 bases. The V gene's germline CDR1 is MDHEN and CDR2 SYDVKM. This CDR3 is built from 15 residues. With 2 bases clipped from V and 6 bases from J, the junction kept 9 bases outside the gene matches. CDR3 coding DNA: TGTGCCAGCAGTTTAGCCTACAGGGGCCCCGATGGCTACACCTTC. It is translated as CASSLAYRGPDGYTF.

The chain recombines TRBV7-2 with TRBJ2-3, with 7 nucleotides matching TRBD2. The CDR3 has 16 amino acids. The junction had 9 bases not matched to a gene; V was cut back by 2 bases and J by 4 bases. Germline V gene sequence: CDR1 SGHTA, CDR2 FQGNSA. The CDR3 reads CASSLFGGGIADTQYF. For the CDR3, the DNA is TGTGCCAGCAGCTTATTTGGGGGGGGGATCGCAGATACGCAGTATTTT.

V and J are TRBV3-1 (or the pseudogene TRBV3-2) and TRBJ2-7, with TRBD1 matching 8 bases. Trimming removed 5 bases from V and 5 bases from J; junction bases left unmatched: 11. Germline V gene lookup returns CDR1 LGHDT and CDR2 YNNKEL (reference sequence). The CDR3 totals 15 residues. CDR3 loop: CASSARTGLGNEQYF. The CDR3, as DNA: TGTGCCAGCAGCGCCCGGACAGGGTTGGGGAACGAGCAGTACTTC.

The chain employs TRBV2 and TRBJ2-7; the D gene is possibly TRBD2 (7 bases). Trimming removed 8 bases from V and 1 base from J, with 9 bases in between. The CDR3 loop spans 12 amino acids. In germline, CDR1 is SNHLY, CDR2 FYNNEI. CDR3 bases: TGTGCCAGCGAGGGGGGGTCCTACGAGCAGTACTTC. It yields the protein CASEGGSYEQYF.

The CDR3 here is CASSTGTAGELFF. DNA of the CDR3: TGTGCCAGTAGTACCGGGACAGCCGGGGAGCTGTTTTTT. The chain employs TRBV19 and TRBJ2-2; 7 bases line up with TRBD1. The CDR3 runs 13 residues. Losses at the gene ends were 4 bases for V and 6 bases for J; bases not matched to a gene: 2. The germline V gene has CDR1 LNHDA and CDR2 SQIVND (reference sequence).

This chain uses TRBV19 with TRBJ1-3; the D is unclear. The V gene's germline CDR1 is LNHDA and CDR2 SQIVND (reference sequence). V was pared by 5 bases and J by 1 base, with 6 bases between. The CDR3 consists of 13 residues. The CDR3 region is CASSGLSGNTIYF. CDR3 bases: TGTGCCAGTAGTGGGCTTTCTGGAAACACCATATATTTT.

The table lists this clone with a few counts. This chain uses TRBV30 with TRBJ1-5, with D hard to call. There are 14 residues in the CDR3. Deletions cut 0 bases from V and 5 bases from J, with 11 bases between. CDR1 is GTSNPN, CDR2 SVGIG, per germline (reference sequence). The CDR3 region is CAWSVSPGDQPQHF. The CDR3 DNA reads TGTGCCTGGAGTGTATCGCCCGGGGATCAGCCCCAGCATTTT.

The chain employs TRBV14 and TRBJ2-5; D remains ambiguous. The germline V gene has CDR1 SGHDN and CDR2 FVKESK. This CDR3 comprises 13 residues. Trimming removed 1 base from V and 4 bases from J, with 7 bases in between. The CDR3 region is CASSQVVLETQYF. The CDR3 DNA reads TGTGCCAGCAGCCAAGTCGTATTAGAGACCCAGTACTTC.

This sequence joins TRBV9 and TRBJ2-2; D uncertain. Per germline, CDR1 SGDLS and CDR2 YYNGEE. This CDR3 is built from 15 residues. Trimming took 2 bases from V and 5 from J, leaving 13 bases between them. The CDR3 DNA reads TGTGCCAGCAGCGTCATACCCTATGGTACCGGGGAGCTGTTTTTT. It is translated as CASSVIPYGTGELFF.

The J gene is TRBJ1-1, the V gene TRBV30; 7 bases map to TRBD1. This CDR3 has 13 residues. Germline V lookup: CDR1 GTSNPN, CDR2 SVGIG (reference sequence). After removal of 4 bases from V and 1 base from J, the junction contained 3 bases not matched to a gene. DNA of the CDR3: TGTGCCTGGACGGGACAGCCGAACACTGAAGCTTTCTTT. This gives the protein CAWTGQPNTEAFF.

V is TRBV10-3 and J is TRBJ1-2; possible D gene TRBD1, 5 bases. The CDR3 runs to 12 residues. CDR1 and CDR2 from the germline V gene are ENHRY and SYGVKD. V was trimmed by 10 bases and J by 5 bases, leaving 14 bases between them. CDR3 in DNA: TGTGCCACGCGGGGGGAGTGGTATGGCTACACCTTC. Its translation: CATRGEWYGYTF.

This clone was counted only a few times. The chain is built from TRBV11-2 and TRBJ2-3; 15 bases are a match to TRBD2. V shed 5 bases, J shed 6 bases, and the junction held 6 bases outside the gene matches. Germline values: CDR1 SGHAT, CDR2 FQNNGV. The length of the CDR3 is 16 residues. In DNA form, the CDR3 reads TGTGCCAGCAGCCCCGGGACTAGCGGGAGGTTTGATACGCAGTATTTT. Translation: CASSPGTSGRFDTQYF.

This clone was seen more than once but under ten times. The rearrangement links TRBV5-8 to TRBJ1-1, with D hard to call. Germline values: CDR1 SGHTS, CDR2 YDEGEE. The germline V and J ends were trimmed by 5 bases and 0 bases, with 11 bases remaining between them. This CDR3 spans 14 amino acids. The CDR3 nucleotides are TGTGCCAGCAGGCCTGGCGCGGTGAACACTGAAGCTTTCTTT. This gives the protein CASRPGAVNTEAFF. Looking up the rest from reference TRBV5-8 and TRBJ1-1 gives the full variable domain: EAGVTQSPTHLIKTRGQQATLRCSPISGHTSVYWYQQALGLGLQFLLWYDEGEERNRGNFPPRFSGRQFPNYSSELNVNALELEDSALYLCASRPGAVNTEAFFGQGTRLTVV.

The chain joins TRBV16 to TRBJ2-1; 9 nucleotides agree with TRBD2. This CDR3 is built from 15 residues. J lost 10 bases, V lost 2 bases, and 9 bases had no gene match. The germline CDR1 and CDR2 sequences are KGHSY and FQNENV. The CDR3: CASSQQGGGAREQFF. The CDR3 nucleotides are TGTGCCAGCAGCCAACAAGGCGGGGGGGCCCGGGAGCAGTTCTTC.

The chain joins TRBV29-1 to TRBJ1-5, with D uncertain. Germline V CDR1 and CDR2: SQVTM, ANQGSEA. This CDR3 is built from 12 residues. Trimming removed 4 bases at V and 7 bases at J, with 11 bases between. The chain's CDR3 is CSVGESGQPQHF. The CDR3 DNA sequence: TGCAGCGTTGGGGAGTCGGGGCAGCCCCAGCATTTT. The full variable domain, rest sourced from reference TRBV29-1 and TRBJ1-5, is SAVISQKPSRDICQRGTSLTIQCQVDSQVTMMFWYRQQPGQSLTLIATANQGSEATYESGFVIDKFPISRPNLTFSTLTVSNMSPEDSSIYLCSVGESGQPQHFGDGTRLSIL.

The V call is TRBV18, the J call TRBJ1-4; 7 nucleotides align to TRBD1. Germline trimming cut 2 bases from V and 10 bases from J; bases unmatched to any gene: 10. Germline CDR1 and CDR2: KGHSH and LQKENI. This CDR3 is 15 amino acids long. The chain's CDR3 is CASSPDRNRGGKLFF. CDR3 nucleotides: TGTGCCAGCTCACCAGATCGGAACAGGGGCGGAAAACTGTTTTTT. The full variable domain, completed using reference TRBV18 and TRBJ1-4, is NAGVMQNPRHLVRRRGQEARLRCSPMKGHSHVYWYRQLPEEGLKFMVYLQKENIIDESGMPKERFSAEFPKEGPSILRIQQVVRGDSAAYFCASSPDRNRGGKLFFGSGTQLSVL.

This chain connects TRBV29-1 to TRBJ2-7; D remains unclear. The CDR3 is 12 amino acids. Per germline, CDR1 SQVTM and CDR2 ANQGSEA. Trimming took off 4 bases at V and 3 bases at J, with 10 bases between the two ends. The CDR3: CSVGSSSYEQYF. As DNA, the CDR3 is TGCAGCGTTGGTAGTAGCAGCTACGAGCAGTACTTC.

CDR3 in DNA: TGTGCCACCAGTGTGGGGACAACATACGGCTACACCTTC. This encodes CATSVGTTYGYTF. This chain links TRBV24-1 with TRBJ1-2, with D perhaps TRBD1 (6 bases). The CDR3 length is 13 residues. CDR1 and CDR2 (germline): KGHDR, SFDVKD. V was cut by 5 bases and J by 8 bases, with 14 bases left in between.

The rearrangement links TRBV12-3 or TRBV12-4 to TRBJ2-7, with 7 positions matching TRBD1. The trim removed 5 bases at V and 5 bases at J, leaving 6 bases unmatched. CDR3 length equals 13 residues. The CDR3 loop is CASSLGQVDEQYF. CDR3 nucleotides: TGTGCCAGCAGTCTCGGACAGGTAGACGAGCAGTACTTC.